This passage covers 2 T cell receptor beta chains from one sample sequenced in a study of early stage breast cancer tumors. Some clones are missing from TCRdb's copy, which holds only in-frame ones; the method was immunoSEQ multiplex PCR. This repertoire shows approximately 30,000 clones, 75% to 85% found once; its top ten account for roughly 13%. Sequenced material: blood. The receptors stem from a person in their sixties with breast cancer.

The V gene is TRBV27, the J gene TRBJ2-7; 15 nucleotides align to TRBD2. This CDR3 region has 16 residues. V lost 4 bases to trimming and J lost 13 bases; unmatched junction nucleotides: 14. Per the germline V gene, CDR1 is MNHEY and CDR2 is SMNVEV (reference sequence). For the CDR3, the DNA is TGTGCCAGCAGTTCAGCCCACACGGGACTAGCGGGAGGTCCTTACTTC. It codes for CASSSAHTGLAGGPYF.

In nucleotides, the CDR3 is TGTGCTAGTGGTTTGGGACTAGCGGGACCAGATACGCAGTATTTT. This translates into CASGLGLAGPDTQYF. The genes are TRBV12-5 and TRBJ2-3; 11 bases match TRBD2. Germline CDR1 reads LGHNT; CDR2 reads FRNRAP. Germline trimming cut 1 base from V and 4 bases from J; bases unmatched to any gene: 1. The CDR3 spans 15 residues.